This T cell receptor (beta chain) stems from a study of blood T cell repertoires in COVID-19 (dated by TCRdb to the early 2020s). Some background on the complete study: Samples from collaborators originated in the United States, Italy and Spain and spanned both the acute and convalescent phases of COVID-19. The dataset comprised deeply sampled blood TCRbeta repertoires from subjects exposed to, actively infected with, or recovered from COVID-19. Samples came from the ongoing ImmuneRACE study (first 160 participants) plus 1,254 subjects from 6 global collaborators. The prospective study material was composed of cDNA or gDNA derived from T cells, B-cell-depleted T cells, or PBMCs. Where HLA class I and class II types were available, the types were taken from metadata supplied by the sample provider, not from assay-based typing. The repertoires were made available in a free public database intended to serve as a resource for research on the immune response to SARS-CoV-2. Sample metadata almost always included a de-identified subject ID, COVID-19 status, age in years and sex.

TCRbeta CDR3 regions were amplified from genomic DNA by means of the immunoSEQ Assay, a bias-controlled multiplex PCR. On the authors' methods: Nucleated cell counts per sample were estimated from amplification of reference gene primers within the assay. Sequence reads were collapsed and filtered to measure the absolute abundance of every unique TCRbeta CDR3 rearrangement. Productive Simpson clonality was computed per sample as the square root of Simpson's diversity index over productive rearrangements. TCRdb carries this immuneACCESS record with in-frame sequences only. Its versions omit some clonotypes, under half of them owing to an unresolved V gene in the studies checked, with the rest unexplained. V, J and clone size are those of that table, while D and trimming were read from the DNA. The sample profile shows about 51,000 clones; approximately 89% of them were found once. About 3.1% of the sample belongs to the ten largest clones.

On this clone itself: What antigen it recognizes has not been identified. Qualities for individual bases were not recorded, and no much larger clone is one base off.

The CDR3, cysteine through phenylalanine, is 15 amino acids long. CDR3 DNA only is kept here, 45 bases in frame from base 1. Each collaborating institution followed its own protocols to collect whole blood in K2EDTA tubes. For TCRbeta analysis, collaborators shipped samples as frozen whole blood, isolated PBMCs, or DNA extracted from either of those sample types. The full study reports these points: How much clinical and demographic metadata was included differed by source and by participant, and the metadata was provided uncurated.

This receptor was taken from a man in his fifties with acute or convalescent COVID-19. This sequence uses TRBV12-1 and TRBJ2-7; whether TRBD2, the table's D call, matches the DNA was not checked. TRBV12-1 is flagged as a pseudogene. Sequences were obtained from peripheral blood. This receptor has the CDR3 CASSYPGLVVYEQYF. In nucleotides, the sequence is TGTGCCAGCAGCTATCCGGGACTAGTGGTCTACGAGCAGTACTTC.